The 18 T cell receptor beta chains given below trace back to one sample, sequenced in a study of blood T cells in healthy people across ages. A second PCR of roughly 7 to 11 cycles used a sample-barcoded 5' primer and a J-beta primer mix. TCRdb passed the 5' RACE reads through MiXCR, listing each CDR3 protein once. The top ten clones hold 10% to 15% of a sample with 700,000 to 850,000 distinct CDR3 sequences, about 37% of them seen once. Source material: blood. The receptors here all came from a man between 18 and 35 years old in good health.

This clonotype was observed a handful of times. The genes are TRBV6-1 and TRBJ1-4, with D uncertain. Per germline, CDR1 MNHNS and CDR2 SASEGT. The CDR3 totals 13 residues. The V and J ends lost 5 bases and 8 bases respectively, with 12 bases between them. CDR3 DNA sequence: TGTGCCAGCAGTTCGAACGGTCGCGAAAAACTGTTTTTT. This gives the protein CASSSNGREKLFF.

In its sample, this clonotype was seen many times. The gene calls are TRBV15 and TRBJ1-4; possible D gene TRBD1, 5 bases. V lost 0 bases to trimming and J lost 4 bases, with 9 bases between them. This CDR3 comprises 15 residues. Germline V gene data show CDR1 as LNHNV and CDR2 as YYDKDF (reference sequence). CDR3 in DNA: TGTGCCACCAGCAGAGATAAGGGGAATAATGAAAAACTGTTTTTT. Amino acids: CATSRDKGNNEKLFF. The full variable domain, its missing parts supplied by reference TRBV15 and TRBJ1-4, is DAMVIQNPRYQVTQFGKPVTLSCSQTLNHNVMYWYQQKSSQAPKLLFHYYDKDFNNEADTPDNFQSRRPNTSFCFLDIRSPGLGDTAMYLCATSRDKGNNEKLFFGSGTQLSVL.

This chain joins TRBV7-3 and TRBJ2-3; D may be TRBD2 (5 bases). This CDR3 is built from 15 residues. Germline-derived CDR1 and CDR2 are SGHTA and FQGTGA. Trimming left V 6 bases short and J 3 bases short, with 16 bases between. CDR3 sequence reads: CASRSSGIRTDTQYF. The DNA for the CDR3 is TGTGCCAGCAGATCGTCCGGGATAAGGACAGATACGCAGTATTTT.

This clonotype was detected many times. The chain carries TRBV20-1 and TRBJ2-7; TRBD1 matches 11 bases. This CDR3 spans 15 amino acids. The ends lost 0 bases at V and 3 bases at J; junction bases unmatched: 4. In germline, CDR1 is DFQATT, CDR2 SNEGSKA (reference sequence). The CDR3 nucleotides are TGCAGTGCTAGAGATCTGGGGACAGGGGGCTACGAGCAGTACTTC. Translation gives CSARDLGTGGYEQYF.

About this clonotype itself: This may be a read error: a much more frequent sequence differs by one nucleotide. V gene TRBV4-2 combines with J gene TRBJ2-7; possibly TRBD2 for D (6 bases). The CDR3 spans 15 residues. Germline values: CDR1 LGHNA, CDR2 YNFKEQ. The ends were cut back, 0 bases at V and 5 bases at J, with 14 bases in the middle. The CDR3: CASSQDLEGRDEQYF. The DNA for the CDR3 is TGTGCCAGCAGCCAAGATTTGGAGGGTCGCGACGAGCAGTACTTC.

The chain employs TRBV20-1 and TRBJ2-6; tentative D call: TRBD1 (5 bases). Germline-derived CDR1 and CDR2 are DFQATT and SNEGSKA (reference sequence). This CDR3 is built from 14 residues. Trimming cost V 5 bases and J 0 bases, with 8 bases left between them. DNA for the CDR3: TGCAGTGCTCCCCAGGGCTCTGGGGCCAACGTCCTGACTTTC. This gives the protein CSAPQGSGANVLTF.

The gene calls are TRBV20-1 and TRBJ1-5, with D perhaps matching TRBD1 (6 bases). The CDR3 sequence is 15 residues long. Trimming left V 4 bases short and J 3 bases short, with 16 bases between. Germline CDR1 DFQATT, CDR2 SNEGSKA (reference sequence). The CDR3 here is CSAKRRGLLNQPQHF. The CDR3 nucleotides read TGCAGTGCTAAGAGACGGGGGCTCCTCAATCAGCCCCAGCATTTT.

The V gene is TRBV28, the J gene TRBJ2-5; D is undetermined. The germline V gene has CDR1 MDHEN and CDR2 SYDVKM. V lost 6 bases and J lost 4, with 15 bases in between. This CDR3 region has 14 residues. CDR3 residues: CASRTHTAGETQYF. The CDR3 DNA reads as TGTGCCAGCAGGACACACACAGCAGGAGAGACCCAGTACTTC.

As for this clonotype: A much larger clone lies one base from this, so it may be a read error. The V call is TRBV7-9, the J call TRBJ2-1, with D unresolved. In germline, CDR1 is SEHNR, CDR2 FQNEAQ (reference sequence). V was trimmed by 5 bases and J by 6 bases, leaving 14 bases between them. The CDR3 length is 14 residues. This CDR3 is CASSVELGINEQFF. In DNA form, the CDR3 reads TGTGCCAGCAGCGTAGAACTGGGTATCAATGAGCAGTTCTTC. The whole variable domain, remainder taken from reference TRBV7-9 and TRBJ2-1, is DTGVSQNPRHKITKRGQNVTFRCDPISEHNRLYWYRQTLGQGPEFLTYFQNEAQLEKSRLLSDRFSAERPKGSFSTLEIQRTEQGDSAMYLCASSVELGINEQFFGPGTRLTVL.

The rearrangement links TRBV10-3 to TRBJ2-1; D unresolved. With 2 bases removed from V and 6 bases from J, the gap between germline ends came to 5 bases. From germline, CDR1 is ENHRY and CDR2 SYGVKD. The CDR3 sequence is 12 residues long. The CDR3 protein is CAISERSNEQFF. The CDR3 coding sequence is TGTGCCATCAGTGAGCGTAGCAATGAGCAGTTCTTC.

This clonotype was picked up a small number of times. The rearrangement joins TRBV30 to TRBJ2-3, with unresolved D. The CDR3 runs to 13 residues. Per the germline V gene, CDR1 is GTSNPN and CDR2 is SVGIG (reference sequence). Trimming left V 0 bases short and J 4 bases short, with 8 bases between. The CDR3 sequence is CAWSVRIADTQYF. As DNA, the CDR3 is TGTGCCTGGAGTGTACGTATCGCAGATACGCAGTATTTT.

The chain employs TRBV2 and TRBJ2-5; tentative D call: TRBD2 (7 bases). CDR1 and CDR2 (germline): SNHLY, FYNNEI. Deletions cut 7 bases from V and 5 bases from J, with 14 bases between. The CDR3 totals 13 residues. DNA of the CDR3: TGTGCCAGCAAGGGGGGGCGAGGCGAGACCCAGTACTTC. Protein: CASKGGRGETQYF.

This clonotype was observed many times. CDR3 coding DNA: TGTGCCAGCAGCTTGGCGGGACAGCTAAACATTCAGTACTTC. Protein: CASSLAGQLNIQYF. The chain has TRBV5-5 and TRBJ2-4; 7 bases are shared with TRBD1. This CDR3 has 14 residues. With 0 bases clipped from V and 6 bases from J, the junction kept 3 bases outside the gene matches. The germline V gene has CDR1 SGHKS and CDR2 YYEKEE (reference sequence).

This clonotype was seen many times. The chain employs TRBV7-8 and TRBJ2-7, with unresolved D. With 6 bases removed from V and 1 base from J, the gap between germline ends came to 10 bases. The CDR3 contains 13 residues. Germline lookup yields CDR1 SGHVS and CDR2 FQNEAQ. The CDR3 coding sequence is TGTGCCAGCAGTCTTTCGGATTCCTACGAGCAGTACTTC. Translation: CASSLSDSYEQYF.

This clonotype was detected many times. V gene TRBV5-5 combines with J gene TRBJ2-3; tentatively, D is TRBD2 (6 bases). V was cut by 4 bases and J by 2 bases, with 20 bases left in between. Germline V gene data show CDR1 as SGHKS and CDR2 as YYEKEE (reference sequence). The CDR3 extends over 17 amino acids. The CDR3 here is CASSRNMGGGPTDTQYF. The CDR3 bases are TGTGCCAGCAGCCGAAACATGGGGGGAGGCCCCACAGATACGCAGTATTTT. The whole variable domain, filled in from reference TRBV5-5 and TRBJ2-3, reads DAGVTQSPTHLIKTRGQQVTLRCSPISGHKSVSWYQQVLGQGPQFIFQYYEKEERGRGNFPDRFSARQFPNYSSELNVNALLLGDSALYLCASSRNMGGGPTDTQYFGPGTRLTVL.

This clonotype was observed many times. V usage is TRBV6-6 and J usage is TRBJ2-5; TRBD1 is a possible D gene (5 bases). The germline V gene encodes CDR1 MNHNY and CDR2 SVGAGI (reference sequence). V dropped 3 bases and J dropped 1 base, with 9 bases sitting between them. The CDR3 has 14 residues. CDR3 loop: CASSYRQGQETQYF. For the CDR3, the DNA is TGTGCCAGCAGTTATCGCCAGGGCCAAGAGACCCAGTACTTC.

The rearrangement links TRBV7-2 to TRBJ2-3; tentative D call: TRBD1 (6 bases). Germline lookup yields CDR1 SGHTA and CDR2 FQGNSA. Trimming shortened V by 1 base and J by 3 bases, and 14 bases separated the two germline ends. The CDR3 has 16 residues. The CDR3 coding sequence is TGTGCCAGCAGCTTAGGTCTGACAGGAGTAACAGATACGCAGTATTTT. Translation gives CASSLGLTGVTDTQYF.

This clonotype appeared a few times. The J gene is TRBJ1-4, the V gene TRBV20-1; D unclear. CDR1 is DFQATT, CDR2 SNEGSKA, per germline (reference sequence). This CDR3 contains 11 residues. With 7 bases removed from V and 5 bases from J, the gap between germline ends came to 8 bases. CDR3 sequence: CSVRGNEKLFF. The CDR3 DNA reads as TGCAGTGTTCGGGGAAATGAAAAACTGTTTTTT.